Presented here are 32 T cell receptor beta chains from one specimen sequenced in a study of blood T cell repertoires in COVID-19. Sequenced by immunoSEQ multiplex PCR; TCRdb stores in-frame clones only, minus some. Counted here are around 260,000 clones, 70% to 90% occurring once; the ten biggest clones make up under 2.5%. The sequenced material came from peripheral blood. All receptors derive from a woman aged 45-65 years with acute or convalescent COVID-19.

The chain combines TRBV2 with TRBJ1-5; D is uncertain. Germline V lookup: CDR1 SNHLY, CDR2 FYNNEI. This CDR3 has 14 residues. Between the trimmed V and J ends, which lost 3 bases and 5 bases, there was a span of 11 bases. The CDR3 loop is CASSDLSGYQPQHF. In nucleotides, the CDR3 is TGTGCCAGCAGTGACTTGTCAGGTTATCAGCCCCAGCATTTT.

The chain links TRBV7-9 to TRBJ2-7; possibly TRBD2 for D (6 bases). The CDR3 consists of 15 residues. Germline CDR1 and CDR2: SEHNR and FQNEAQ (reference sequence). Trimming took off 5 bases at V and 0 bases at J, with 14 bases between the two ends. CDR3: CASSLLDGSSYEQYF. Written as DNA, the CDR3 is TGTGCCAGCAGCCTCCTTGACGGGAGCTCCTACGAGCAGTACTTC.

V gene TRBV2 combines with J gene TRBJ2-1, with a weak D call TRBD2 (6 bases). CDR3 size: 14 residues. V dropped 7 bases and J dropped 4 bases, with 14 bases sitting between them. CDR1 is SNHLY and CDR2 is FYNNEI in the germline V gene. CDR3 bases: TGTGCCAGCACGGTCGGGAGTGTATACAATGAGCAGTTCTTC. The encoded protein is CASTVGSVYNEQFF.

The chain recombines TRBV5-1 with TRBJ1-6, with D maybe TRBD1 (6 bases). Germline CDR1 is SGHRS and CDR2 is YFSETQ. V was trimmed by 0 bases and J by 7 bases, leaving 14 bases between them. This CDR3 is 16 amino acids long. CDR3 sequence (DNA): TGCGCCAGCAGCTTGGGACTCGGACAGCTAAATTCACCCCTCCACTTT. Translated: CASSLGLGQLNSPLHF.

The chain carries TRBV7-9 and TRBJ2-1; 8 positions agree with TRBD1. The CDR3 is 14 residues long. V trimming: 0 bases; J trimming: 6 bases; junction bases outside the gene matches: 1. Germline CDR1 SEHNR, CDR2 FQNEAQ (reference sequence). CDR3 amino acids: CASSLAGQANEQFF. CDR3 nucleotides: TGTGCCAGCAGCTTAGCGGGACAGGCCAATGAGCAGTTCTTC.

The chain has TRBV28 and TRBJ2-5; TRBD1 matches 8 bases. Trimming at V came to 7 bases and at J to 1 base, leaving 8 bases not matched to a gene. This CDR3 is built from 15 residues. The germline gives CDR1 MDHEN, CDR2 SYDVKM. The DNA for the CDR3 is TGTGCCAGCACCCTGACAGGGGCGGTCCAAGAGACCCAGTACTTC. This sequence encodes CASTLTGAVQETQYF.

The rearrangement joins TRBV4-2 to TRBJ2-2, with 11 bases aligning to TRBD2. The CDR3 has 17 residues. The germline gives CDR1 LGHNA, CDR2 YNFKEQ. J lost 1 base, V lost 3 bases, and 4 bases had no gene match. The CDR3 loop reads CASSHPGLAGNTGELFF. The CDR3 region has the DNA TGTGCCAGCAGCCACCCCGGACTAGCGGGGAACACCGGGGAGCTGTTTTTT.

The chain is built from TRBV19 and TRBJ1-5, with D unclear. Germline loops: CDR1 LNHDA, CDR2 SQIVND (reference sequence). V was cut by 9 bases and J by 6 bases, with 18 bases left in between. The CDR3 covers 14 residues. CDR3 protein: CASKAERGSQPQHF. The CDR3 coding sequence is TGTGCCAGCAAGGCGGAGAGAGGATCTCAGCCCCAGCATTTT.

This chain uses TRBV10-1 with TRBJ2-1; TRBD2 aligns across 8 bases. J lost 0 bases, V lost 4 bases, and 2 bases had no gene match. CDR3 length equals 15 residues. Germline CDR1 is WNHNN and CDR2 is SYGVQD (reference sequence). The CDR3 region has the DNA TGCGCCAGCAGTGTCGGGACTAGCTCCTACAATGAGCAGTTCTTC. It encodes CASSVGTSSYNEQFF.

The CDR3 here is CAKRHRDRDPPQHF. CDR3 nucleotides: TGTGCCAAACGACACCGGGACAGGGACCCCCCCCAGCATTTT. The chain couples TRBV27 to TRBJ1-5; 9 nucleotides match TRBD1. Germline CDR1 and CDR2: MNHEY and SMNVEV (reference sequence). The V and J ends lost 10 bases and 10 bases, in that order; junction bases with no gene match: 14. This CDR3 is 14 amino acids long.

V gene TRBV28 combines with J gene TRBJ2-7; D ambiguous. The V gene's germline CDR1 is MDHEN and CDR2 SYDVKM. This CDR3 has 15 amino acids. With 5 bases removed from V and 3 bases from J, the gap between germline ends came to 17 bases. The CDR3 loop is CASSQSSGLIYEQYF. The DNA of the CDR3 is TGTGCCAGCAGTCAATCCAGTGGGCTGATCTACGAGCAGTACTTC.

V usage is TRBV5-4 and J usage is TRBJ1-6; TRBD1 matches at 8 bases. There are 15 residues in the CDR3. From germline, CDR1 is SGHNT and CDR2 YYREEE (reference sequence). V lost 4 bases to trimming and J lost 8 bases; unmatched junction nucleotides: 8. CDR3: CASSEKTGVDSPLHF. The DNA for the CDR3 is TGTGCCAGCAGCGAAAAGACAGGGGTCGATTCACCCCTCCACTTT.

The gene calls are TRBV3-1 (or the pseudogene TRBV3-2) and TRBJ2-3, with a weak D call TRBD1 (5 bases). Per germline, CDR1 LGHDT and CDR2 YNNKEL (reference sequence). Trimming took 4 bases from V and 4 from J, leaving 18 bases between them. The CDR3 covers 16 residues. CDR3 amino acids: CASSPDPQGRADTQYF. CDR3 sequence (DNA): TGTGCCAGCAGCCCAGACCCGCAGGGTCGAGCAGATACGCAGTATTTT.

This sequence joins TRBV5-4 and TRBJ2-5; 9 bases match TRBD1. The V and J ends lost 4 bases and 3 bases, in that order; junction bases with no gene match: 7. This CDR3 has 15 amino acids. The germline V gene encodes CDR1 SGHNT and CDR2 YYREEE (reference sequence). The CDR3 region has the DNA TGTGCCAGCAGCCACAGGGGGCGCGAAGAAGAGACCCAGTACTTC. Translated: CASSHRGREEETQYF.

The rearrangement uses TRBV24-1 and TRBJ1-5; a weak D match, TRBD1 (5 bases). The CDR3 extends over 13 amino acids. The germline V gene has CDR1 KGHDR and CDR2 SFDVKD. V was shortened by 7 bases and J by 8 bases, with 14 bases between the two germline ends. Here the CDR3 DNA reads TGTGCCACCAGGGAGGGGCAGGGTGAGCCCCAGCATTTT. Its protein product is CATREGQGEPQHF.

In this sample, this clone turned up once. J is TRBJ1-2 and V is TRBV30; tentative D call: TRBD1 (6 bases). The V end lost 5 bases, the J end lost 4 bases, and 17 bases lay between the germline ends. CDR1 and CDR2 (germline): GTSNPN, SVGIG (reference sequence). The length of the CDR3 is 14 residues. CDR3 protein: CAWARGAGSYGYTF. Written as DNA, the CDR3 is TGTGCCTGGGCCCGGGGGGCAGGTAGCTATGGCTACACCTTC.

The gene calls are TRBV2 and TRBJ2-2; 7 bases are a match to TRBD2. V lost 7 bases and J lost 3; bases outside the gene matches: 8. CDR1 and CDR2 from the germline V gene are SNHLY and FYNNEI. The CDR3 contains 15 residues. The CDR3 sequence is CASKVGGLYTGELFF. The CDR3 nucleotides read TGTGCCAGCAAGGTGGGAGGGCTGTACACCGGGGAGCTGTTTTTT.

The rearrangement uses TRBV4-1 and TRBJ2-2; 7 bases map to TRBD2. V lost 1 base and J lost 6; bases outside the gene matches: 8. The CDR3 totals 16 residues. Germline V gene data show CDR1 as MGHRA and CDR2 as YSYEKL. CDR3 nucleotides: TGCGCCAGCAGCCAAGTGGGGGGGAAAGGCGCCGGGGAGCTGTTTTTT. Residues: CASSQVGGKGAGELFF.

Comments on this clone: The sample has other DNA sequences that encode this CDR3 too. The CDR3, as DNA: TGTGCCAGCAGTGACAGGGTTACTGAAGCTTTCTTT. It yields the protein CASSDRVTEAFF. This rearrangement joins TRBV28 to TRBJ1-1; 7 bases match TRBD1. Germline assignment: CDR1 MDHEN and CDR2 SYDVKM. This CDR3 comprises 12 residues. V gave up 5 bases and J gave up 5 bases; unmatched junction bases: 2.

This clone showed up just a few times. The chain has TRBV29-1 and TRBJ1-2; unclear D gene. Trimming shortened V by 2 bases and J by 3 bases, and 10 bases separated the two germline ends. The V gene's germline CDR1 is SQVTM and CDR2 ANQGSEA. CDR3 length equals 13 residues. The CDR3 sequence is CSVERANYYGYTF. The DNA of the CDR3 is TGCAGCGTTGAAAGAGCGAACTACTATGGCTACACCTTC. Using reference TRBV29-1 and TRBJ1-2 for the parts outside the CDR3, the full variable domain is SAVISQKPSRDICQRGTSLTIQCQVDSQVTMMFWYRQQPGQSLTLIATANQGSEATYESGFVIDKFPISRPNLTFSTLTVSNMSPEDSSIYLCSVERANYYGYTFGSGTRLTVV.

The V gene is TRBV28, the J gene TRBJ1-1, with 10 bases that match TRBD1. V dropped 3 bases and J dropped 4; count of bases not matched to a gene: 5. Germline-derived CDR1 and CDR2 are MDHEN and SYDVKM. The CDR3 has 15 residues. CDR3 protein: CASSLPTGGRTEAFF. CDR3 nucleotides: TGTGCCAGCAGTTTGCCGACAGGGGGCCGCACTGAAGCTTTCTTT.

CDR3 nucleotide sequence: TGTGCCAGCAGCTTAGGGGGACTAGCGGGCAAAGAGCAGTTCTTC. Translation gives CASSLGGLAGKEQFF. The chain is built from TRBV7-2 and TRBJ2-1, with 12 bases identical to TRBD2. The J segment lost 10 bases and the V segment lost 1 base, leaving 5 bases of the junction unmatched. The CDR3 is 15 residues long. CDR1 SGHTA and CDR2 FQGNSA come from the germline V gene.

The V call is TRBV4-1, the J call TRBJ1-2; D is unresolved. With 0 bases removed from V and 4 bases from J, the gap between germline ends came to 9 bases. The CDR3 is made up of 14 amino acids. Per the germline V gene, CDR1 is MGHRA and CDR2 is YSYEKL. CDR3 region: CASSQEEGFYGYTF. DNA of the CDR3: TGCGCCAGCAGCCAAGAGGAGGGTTTCTATGGCTACACCTTC.

The chain is built from TRBV18 and TRBJ2-5; no clear D gene. Germline CDR1 KGHSH, CDR2 LQKENI. CDR3 length: 13 amino acids. Trimming left V 1 base short and J 2 bases short, with 5 bases between. For the CDR3, the DNA is TGTGCCAGCTCACCACGCGAGCAAGAGACCCAGTACTTC. This encodes CASSPREQETQYF.

The V gene is TRBV3-1 (or the pseudogene TRBV3-2), the J gene TRBJ2-2; 11 bases map to TRBD2. Germline CDR1 LGHDT, CDR2 YNNKEL (reference sequence). The ends lost 2 bases at V and 3 bases at J; junction bases unmatched: 2. This CDR3 spans 16 amino acids. In nucleotides, the CDR3 is TGTGCCAGCAGCCAATTAGCGGGAGGGGACACCGGGGAGCTGTTTTTT. Its protein product is CASSQLAGGDTGELFF.

This clone has just a few counts. The CDR3, as DNA: TGTGCCAGCAGTTACCAAACAGGGTCCTACGAGCAGTACTTC. This encodes CASSYQTGSYEQYF. V usage is TRBV6-5 and J usage is TRBJ2-7; perhaps TRBD1 as D (6 bases). This CDR3 contains 14 residues. Per germline, CDR1 MNHEY and CDR2 SVGAGI. V lost 2 bases and J lost 1, with 9 bases in between.

This chain joins TRBV5-4 and TRBJ2-1; TRBD2 agrees at 13 bases. CDR1 is SGHNT, CDR2 YYREEE, per germline (reference sequence). The CDR3 contains 17 residues. The V gene end was trimmed by 4 bases and the J gene end by 2 bases; junction bases not matched to a gene: 6. CDR3 DNA sequence: TGTGCCAGCAGCATAGGGACTAGCGGGAACGCCTACAATGAGCAGTTCTTC. Translated, it gives CASSIGTSGNAYNEQFF.

The chain uses TRBV19 and TRBJ1-5; D gene uncertain. The CDR3 spans 13 residues. Germline V gene data show CDR1 as LNHDA and CDR2 as SQIVND (reference sequence). The V end was cut by 3 bases, the J end by 2 bases, with 5 bases between. The chain's CDR3 is CASSIGGNQPQHF. As DNA, the CDR3 is TGTGCCAGTAGTATCGGTGGCAATCAGCCCCAGCATTTT.

The chain combines TRBV10-3 with TRBJ2-1, with D possibly TRBD1 on 5 matching bases. Germline V CDR1 and CDR2: ENHRY, SYGVKD. Trimming pared 4 bases from V and 4 bases from J, leaving 11 bases between. This CDR3 is 14 amino acids long. This CDR3 reads CAISGSTDYNEQFF. In nucleotides, the CDR3 is TGTGCCATCAGTGGGTCGACAGATTACAATGAGCAGTTCTTC.

The rearrangement joins TRBV27 to TRBJ1-6, with 8 bases aligning to TRBD1. The V and J ends lost 6 bases and 8 bases, in that order; junction bases with no gene match: 12. Per the germline V gene, CDR1 is MNHEY and CDR2 is SMNVEV (reference sequence). The CDR3 sequence is 16 residues long. In DNA, the CDR3 is TGTGCCAGCAGCCGTACCATCGACAGGGGTTATTCACCCCTCCACTTT. Protein: CASSRTIDRGYSPLHF.

This clone was seen ten or more times. The rearrangement uses TRBV6-1 and TRBJ2-7, with a weak D call TRBD2 (6 bases). The CDR3 sequence is 15 residues long. In germline, CDR1 is MNHNS, CDR2 SASEGT. Trimming left V 1 base short and J 3 bases short, with 13 bases between. The CDR3 DNA reads TGTGCCAGCAGTGAAGGAGGAGCGGGCAGCTACGAGCAGTACTTC. Residues: CASSEGGAGSYEQYF.

This chain joins TRBV6-5 and TRBJ2-7; 10 bases match TRBD2. The CDR3 has 13 residues. Looked up from germline, CDR1 is MNHEY and CDR2 is SVGAGI. V gave up 8 bases and J gave up 3 bases; unmatched junction bases: 4. The DNA of the CDR3 is TGTGCCAGCGCCCTAGCGGGAGTCTACGAGCAGTACTTC. Residues: CASALAGVYEQYF.